Each of the 25 T cell receptor beta chains below was sequenced from the same sample in a study of Graves' ophthalmopathy and Graves' hyperthyroidism. RNA transcripts provided the template for amplifying TCR beta CDR3 regions. The authors performed first-round RT-PCR with HTBI primers and then a second-round multiplex PCR. TCRdb re-called the multiplex PCR reads with MiXCR, one entry per CDR3 protein. Here the sample spans hundreds of thousands of distinct CDR3 sequences, roughly 14% being singletons. The material sequenced was blood. These TCRs come from a woman in her thirties with Graves' ophthalmopathy.

For this clonotype: This could be a read error, since a much larger clone is one nucleotide away. The chain has TRBV6-5 and TRBJ2-7, with a weak D call TRBD2 (5 bases). CDR1 MNHEY and CDR2 SVGAGI come from the germline V gene. CDR3 length equals 12 residues. CDR3 in amino acids: CASSLASYKQYF. Here the CDR3 DNA reads TGTGCCAGCAGTTTAGCGAGCTACAAGCAGTACTTC.

Worth noting for this clonotype: A read error is possible here, since a much larger clone lies one base away. Likely a read error: the CDR3 ends without its conserved phenylalanine or tryptophan. The chain is built from TRBV13 and TRBJ1-5; possibly TRBD1 for D (6 bases). This CDR3 is 15 amino acids long. CDR1 and CDR2 (germline): PRHDT, FYEKMQ (reference sequence). V was shortened by 5 bases and J by 0 bases, with 11 bases between the two germline ends. The CDR3 reads CASSAGGTSNQPQHL. CDR3 nucleotides: TGTGCCAGCAGCGCGGGGGGCACTAGCAATCAGCCCCAGCATTTG.

This CDR3 reads CATSDPQVAGELSSSYEQYF. DNA for the CDR3: TGTGCCACCAGTGACCCTCAGGTAGCGGGAGAACTATCAAGCTCCTACGAGCAGTACTTC. The chain uses TRBV24-1 and TRBJ2-7; 9 nucleotides agree with TRBD2. The CDR3 consists of 20 residues. Germline assignment: CDR1 KGHDR and CDR2 SFDVKD. With V trimmed by 4 bases and J by 0 bases, 18 bases remained unmatched.

This clonotype has a count of ten or more. The chain joins TRBV13 to TRBJ2-7, with a possible D match to TRBD1 (5 bases). Trimming cost V 5 bases and J 3 bases, with 17 bases left between them. The V gene's germline CDR1 is PRHDT and CDR2 FYEKMQ (reference sequence). The CDR3 is 15 amino acids. Here the CDR3 reads CASSTVQESDYEQYF. Written as DNA, the CDR3 is TGTGCCAGCAGCACAGTACAGGAGTCGGACTACGAGCAGTACTTC.

This clonotype was counted ten times or more. The chain couples TRBV12-5 to TRBJ2-5, with a possible D match to TRBD2 (7 bases). Germline V gene lookup returns CDR1 LGHNT and CDR2 FRNRAP. V lost 7 bases and J 4 bases, leaving 16 bases between the germline ends. CDR3 length: 14 residues. CDR3 nucleotides: TGTGCTAGTGCCCTGGGGGGGGCTGGAGAGACCCAGTACTTC. Amino acid sequence: CASALGGAGETQYF.

Concerning this clonotype: A much larger clone differs by one base, so this may be a read error. The V call is TRBV6-1, the J call TRBJ1-6; 8 bases are shared with TRBD1. CDR1 is MNHNS, CDR2 SASEGT, per germline. The J segment lost 0 bases and the V segment lost 5 bases, leaving 3 bases of the junction unmatched. The CDR3 contains 16 residues. The CDR3 loop reads CASSRTGSSYNSPLHF. In DNA form, the CDR3 reads TGTGCCAGCAGTCGGACAGGGAGCTCCTATAATTCACCCCTCCACTTT.

V and J are TRBV27 and TRBJ2-2; 11 positions agree with TRBD2. The CDR3 length is 16 residues. The J segment lost 5 bases and the V segment lost 2 bases, leaving 4 bases of the junction unmatched. The germline V gene encodes CDR1 MNHEY and CDR2 SMNVEV (reference sequence). The CDR3 DNA reads as TGTGCCAGCAGTTTAATGGCTAGCGGGGGGACCGGGGAGCTGTTTTTT. This codes for CASSLMASGGTGELFF.

This clonotype was recorded many times. This chain joins TRBV20-1 and TRBJ2-7; 9 bases map to TRBD1. Germline V CDR1 and CDR2: DFQATT, SNEGSKA (reference sequence). The J segment lost 4 bases and the V segment lost 6 bases, leaving 13 bases of the junction unmatched. This CDR3 comprises 15 residues. CDR3 DNA sequence: TGCAGTGCAAATTCAGTACAGGGGGCTTCGTACGAGCAGTACTTC. Its protein is CSANSVQGASYEQYF.

This clonotype showed up many times. J is TRBJ1-2 and V is TRBV2, with 7 bases fitting TRBD1. Germline loops: CDR1 SNHLY, CDR2 FYNNEI. The CDR3 totals 16 residues. V was pared by 5 bases and J by 3 bases, with 12 bases of the junction left unmatched. Here the CDR3 reads CASSLPLRGQDYGYTF. The CDR3 region has the DNA TGTGCCAGCAGTCTCCCACTCAGAGGACAGGACTATGGCTACACCTTC.

This clonotype was seen a handful of times. This sequence may be a read error, since a much larger clone differs from it by one base. The chain joins TRBV7-2 to TRBJ2-5; D is possibly TRBD1 (6 bases). This CDR3 comprises 15 residues. The V gene's germline CDR1 is SGHTA and CDR2 FQGNSA. CDR3 loop: CASSFNPNREETKYF. As DNA, the CDR3 is TGTGCCAGCAGCTTCAACCCGAACAGGGAAGAGACCAAGTACTTC.

This clonotype was seen repeatedly, ten times or more. CDR3 in DNA: TGTGCCAGCAGCGCGGGACAGGGAGTCGGCTACACCTTC. Protein sequence: CASSAGQGVGYTF. The rearrangement joins TRBV9 to TRBJ1-2; 9 bases are a match to TRBD1. There are 13 residues in the CDR3. The J segment lost 8 bases and the V segment lost 3 bases, leaving 5 bases of the junction unmatched. CDR1 is SGDLS, CDR2 YYNGEE, per germline. The entire variable domain, with the rest obtained from reference TRBV9 and TRBJ1-2, is as follows: DSGVTQTPKHLITATGQRVTLRCSPRSGDLSVYWYQQSLDQGLQFLIQYYNGEERAKGNILERFSAQQFPDLHSELNLSSLELGDSALYFCASSAGQGVGYTFGSGTRLTVV.

This clonotype has only a few counts. This chain links TRBV28 with TRBJ1-2; 10 bases are a match to TRBD1. J gave up 8 bases and V 2 bases, and 5 bases lay outside the gene matches. Per the germline V gene, CDR1 is MDHEN and CDR2 is SYDVKM. The CDR3 is 14 residues long. This CDR3 reads CASSLPRTGGGYTF. As DNA, the CDR3 is TGTGCCAGCAGTTTACCCAGGACAGGGGGGGGCTACACCTTC.

Ten or more counts support this clonotype. The chain couples TRBV28 to TRBJ1-2, with D perhaps TRBD1 (5 bases). Germline V gene data show CDR1 as MDHEN and CDR2 as SYDVKM. The length of the CDR3 is 13 residues. Deletions cut 8 bases from V and 7 bases from J, with 17 bases between. For the CDR3, the DNA is TGTGCCAGCCGACGGGACCCAAACGCTGGCTACACCTTC. It is translated as CASRRDPNAGYTF.

Points on this clonotype: A read error may produce the germline difference seen at one junction end. This chain joins TRBV6-1 and TRBJ1-6; D gene ambiguous. The germline gives CDR1 MNHNS, CDR2 SASEGT. This CDR3 is 17 amino acids long. CDR3 in DNA: TGTGCCAGCAGTGAAATAGAATGGACGAGCTCCAATTCACACCTCCACTTT. This gives the protein CASSEIEWTSSNSHLHF.

There are many counts of this clonotype. The chain is built from TRBV19 and TRBJ1-2, with D maybe TRBD1 (5 bases). V lost 6 bases and J lost 4, with 9 bases in between. Germline-derived CDR1 and CDR2 are LNHDA and SQIVND (reference sequence). CDR3 size: 12 residues. The CDR3: CASRRQTYGYTF. In DNA form, the CDR3 reads TGTGCCAGTAGGAGACAGACCTATGGCTACACCTTC.

This clonotype was counted many times. This chain links TRBV28 with TRBJ1-6; D uncertain. Trimming cost V 2 bases and J 4 bases, with 12 bases left between them. The germline gives CDR1 MDHEN, CDR2 SYDVKM. The CDR3 is 16 residues long. The CDR3 sequence is CASSLGGSEYNSPLHF. The CDR3 region has the DNA TGTGCCAGCAGTTTAGGAGGATCCGAGTATAATTCACCCCTCCACTTT.

The table lists this clonotype with many counts. The gene calls are TRBV2 and TRBJ1-5; D might be TRBD1 (5 bases). CDR1 SNHLY and CDR2 FYNNEI come from the germline V gene. V was pared by 5 bases and J by 6 bases, with 17 bases between. This CDR3 spans 15 amino acids. The CDR3 region is CASSFEGLGRQPQHF. CDR3 DNA: TGTGCCAGCAGTTTTGAGGGGTTAGGTCGTCAGCCCCAGCATTTT.

This clonotype was found many times. The genes are TRBV6-5 and TRBJ2-7, with TRBD1 as a possible D gene (5 bases). Trimming took off 0 bases at V and 2 bases at J, with 14 bases between the two ends. The germline gives CDR1 MNHEY, CDR2 SVGAGI. This CDR3 has 16 residues. The CDR3 loop reads CASSYSRQGFPYEQYF. In DNA form, the CDR3 reads TGTGCCAGCAGTTACTCGAGGCAGGGATTCCCCTACGAGCAGTACTTC.

This clonotype was detected many times. The V gene is TRBV28, the J gene TRBJ1-1; D may be TRBD1 (5 bases). Germline values: CDR1 MDHEN, CDR2 SYDVKM. V dropped 6 bases and J dropped 0 bases, with 11 bases sitting between them. The CDR3 runs to 14 residues. DNA of the CDR3: TGTGCCAGCAGCCCGACAGCGATGAACACTGAAGCTTTCTTT. It specifies CASSPTAMNTEAFF.

This clonotype came up many times. A much larger clone sits a single nucleotide away, making a read error possible. The chain has TRBV2 and TRBJ2-5; 8 bases fit TRBD2. The CDR3 consists of 15 residues. Germline V gene lookup returns CDR1 SNHLY and CDR2 FYNNEI. V was pared by 6 bases and J by 5 bases, with 11 bases of the junction left unmatched. The CDR3 here is CASRAGLGPQETQYF. For the CDR3, the DNA is TGTGCCAGCAGGGCGGGACTAGGCCCCCAGGAGACCCAGTACTTC.

This clonotype has ten or more counts. This chain connects TRBV20-1 to TRBJ1-5; a possible D gene is TRBD1 (6 bases). Per germline, CDR1 DFQATT and CDR2 SNEGSKA (reference sequence). CDR3 size: 12 residues. Trimming stripped 6 bases from V and 9 bases from J, with 15 bases between. CDR3 in DNA: TGCAGTGCGGCGAGGGGGGATTGGCCCCAGCATTTT. Its protein product is CSAARGDWPQHF.

This clonotype was counted ten times or more. The chain has TRBV28 and TRBJ1-2, with 8 bases matching TRBD1. The CDR3 extends over 14 amino acids. In germline, CDR1 is MDHEN, CDR2 SYDVKM. The V and J ends lost 5 bases and 3 bases, in that order; junction bases with no gene match: 5. CDR3 DNA sequence: TGTGCCAGCAGTCCCGGGACAGGAGACTATGGCTACACCTTC. Its translation is CASSPGTGDYGYTF.

This clonotype was found many times. This sequence joins TRBV20-1 and TRBJ1-2; TRBD1 aligns across 7 bases. Germline V CDR1 and CDR2: DFQATT, SNEGSKA (reference sequence). Germline trimming cut 0 bases from V and 6 bases from J; bases unmatched to any gene: 7. CDR3 length: 14 residues. In DNA form, the CDR3 reads TGCAGTGCTAGAGATCGGGAGGGGGCGCATGGCTACACCTTC. Protein: CSARDREGAHGYTF.

The table lists this clonotype with a few counts. The chain couples TRBV11-2 to TRBJ2-6, with D perhaps being TRBD1 or TRBD2 (5 bases each). Germline values: CDR1 SGHAT, CDR2 FQNNGV. The CDR3 extends over 17 amino acids. Trimming removed 0 bases at V and 4 bases at J, with 13 bases between. CDR3 nucleotides: TGTGCCAGCAGCTTAGATCTTGCGTGGGGGGGGGCCAACGTCCTGACTTTC. This codes for CASSLDLAWGGANVLTF. Looking up the rest from reference TRBV11-2 and TRBJ2-6 gives the full variable domain: EAGVAQSPRYKIIEKRQSVAFWCNPISGHATLYWYQQILGQGPKLLIQFQNNGVVDDSQLPKDRFSAERLKGVDSTLKIQPAKLEDSAVYLCASSLDLAWGGANVLTFGAGSRLTVL.

Comment on this clonotype: Germline is not matched at one junction end, which may reflect a read error. The J gene is TRBJ2-5, the V gene TRBV2; D may correspond to TRBD1 or TRBD2 (5 bases each). This CDR3 spans 14 amino acids. Germline V gives CDR1 SNHLY, CDR2 FYNNEI. CDR3 sequence: CATVGLGLGETKYF. As DNA, the CDR3 is TGTGCCACTGTTGGACTCGGGTTAGGGGAGACCAAGTACTTC. The whole variable domain, filled in from reference TRBV2 and TRBJ2-5, reads EPEVTQTPSHQVTQMGQEVILRCVPISNHLYFYWYRQILGQKVEFLVSFYNNEISEKSEIFDDQFSVERPDGSNFTLKIRSTKLEDSAMYFCATVGLGLGETKYFGPGTRLLVL.